Below, 29 T cell receptor beta chains from the same sample are listed, as sequenced in a study of T cell repertoires in cytomegalovirus infection. Using its own MiXCR run on the reads, TCRdb lists one record per CDR3 protein. The sample lists about 490,000 distinct CDR3 sequences, 10% to 12% occurring once. The sequencing sample was made of PBMCs. These receptors originate from a human donor in good health (CMV status not recorded). Some clones in this sample may be carry-over from other donors' samples.

The rearrangement links TRBV5-1 to TRBJ2-1, with TRBD2 matching 7 bases. The J segment lost 6 bases and the V segment lost 0 bases, leaving 15 bases of the junction unmatched. The length of the CDR3 is 18 residues. Looked up from germline, CDR1 is SGHRS and CDR2 is YFSETQ. DNA of the CDR3: TGCGCCAGCAGCTTGGAGGGTAGCGGGCACGGACCCCTCAATGAGCAGTTCTTC. It encodes CASSLEGSGHGPLNEQFF.

This clonotype was seen at least ten times. The genes are TRBV7-3 and TRBJ2-5; D remains ambiguous. Germline V lookup: CDR1 SGHTA, CDR2 FQGTGA. This CDR3 contains 15 residues. V was clipped by 1 base and J by 6 bases, with 15 bases between them. The CDR3 protein is CASSLSFGPEQTQYF. CDR3 in DNA: TGTGCCAGCAGCTTAAGTTTTGGGCCCGAACAGACCCAGTACTTC.

The chain has TRBV2 and TRBJ2-5; D is uncertain. Germline V lookup: CDR1 SNHLY, CDR2 FYNNEI. Trimming pared 3 bases from V and 4 bases from J, leaving 15 bases between. The CDR3 has 15 amino acids. The DNA of the CDR3 is TGTGCCAGCAGTGACGAAGAAGCAACCGGAGAGACCCAGTACTTC. Translation: CASSDEEATGETQYF. The whole variable domain, filled in from reference TRBV2 and TRBJ2-5, reads EPEVTQTPSHQVTQMGQEVILRCVPISNHLYFYWYRQILGQKVEFLVSFYNNEISEKSEIFDDQFSVERPDGSNFTLKIRSTKLEDSAMYFCASSDEEATGETQYFGPGTRLLVL.

This clonotype was recorded many times. The chain recombines TRBV27 with TRBJ2-2; D gene unclear. Deletions cut 6 bases from V and 2 bases from J, with 10 bases between. Looked up from germline, CDR1 is MNHEY and CDR2 is SMNVEV (reference sequence). This CDR3 has 14 amino acids. The CDR3 nucleotides read TGTGCCAGCAGCGTCGGGCAAAACACCGGGGAGCTGTTTTTT. Its protein product is CASSVGQNTGELFF.

The sample holds many counts of this clonotype. The V call is TRBV19, the J call TRBJ1-1; D possibly corresponds to TRBD1 (5 bases). The CDR3 length is 14 residues. Germline V CDR1 and CDR2: LNHDA, SQIVND (reference sequence). Deletions cut 6 bases from V and 11 bases from J, with 22 bases between. CDR3 region: CASSLTDIGGEAFF. The CDR3, as DNA: TGTGCCAGTAGCTTAACCGACATTGGGGGAGAGGCTTTCTTT.

This clonotype has ten or more counts. V usage is TRBV25-1 and J usage is TRBJ2-1, with TRBD1 matching over 11 bases. Germline lookup yields CDR1 MGHDK and CDR2 SYGVNS. V was clipped by 4 bases and J by 8 bases; unmatched bases: 10. This CDR3 region has 16 residues. The CDR3 coding sequence is TGTGCCAGCAGTGTCCTCCCGGGACAGGGGGGCCATGAGCAGTTCTTC. Its translation: CASSVLPGQGGHEQFF.

This clonotype was observed a handful of times. The V call is TRBV13, the J call TRBJ2-7; D might be TRBD1 (6 bases). CDR1 and CDR2 (germline): PRHDT, FYEKMQ (reference sequence). V lost 4 bases, J lost 3 bases, and 16 bases lay in between. This CDR3 spans 15 amino acids. The CDR3 loop reads CASSSRQVGGYEQYF. In nucleotides, the CDR3 is TGTGCCAGCAGCTCGAGACAGGTTGGTGGCTACGAGCAGTACTTC. Filled out from reference TRBV13 and TRBJ2-7, the complete variable domain reads AAGVIQSPRHLIKEKRETATLKCYPIPRHDTVYWYQQGPGQDPQFLISFYEKMQSDKGSIPDRFSAQQFSDYHSELNMSSLELGDSALYFCASSSRQVGGYEQYFGPGTRLTVT.

At least ten counts were recorded for this clonotype. The V gene is TRBV7-3, the J gene TRBJ2-2; TRBD2 matches at 7 bases. The V and J ends lost 1 base and 4 bases, in that order; junction bases with no gene match: 3. The CDR3 runs 15 residues. Germline assignment: CDR1 SGHTA and CDR2 FQGTGA. The CDR3 is CASSLSGSGTGELFF. The CDR3 DNA is TGTGCCAGCAGCTTAAGCGGGAGTGGCACCGGGGAGCTGTTTTTT.

Ten or more counts support this clonotype. This chain connects TRBV12-3 or TRBV12-4 to TRBJ1-5; weak D call: TRBD1 (6 bases). Trimming pared 3 bases from V and 3 bases from J, leaving 12 bases between. The CDR3 loop spans 15 amino acids. The CDR3 bases are TGTGCCAGCAGTTTTTCCGACAGGTCCAATCAGCCCCAGCATTTT. This codes for CASSFSDRSNQPQHF.

This chain links TRBV5-1 with TRBJ2-3, with a weak D call TRBD1 (7 bases). The CDR3 contains 15 residues. V was cut by 7 bases and J by 3 bases, with 18 bases left in between. Germline V gene data show CDR1 as SGHRS and CDR2 as YFSETQ. The CDR3 nucleotides read TGCGCCAGCGGACGGACAGGCGGGATAACAGATACGCAGTATTTT. It translates to CASGRTGGITDTQYF. The entire variable domain, with the rest obtained from reference TRBV5-1 and TRBJ2-3, is as follows: KAGVTQTPRYLIKTRGQQVTLSCSPISGHRSVSWYQQTPGQGLQFLFEYFSETQRNKGNFPGRFSGRQFSNSRSEMNVSTLELGDSALYLCASGRTGGITDTQYFGPGTRLTVL.

This clonotype was seen many times. The CDR3 is CASWAQGETQYF. DNA for the CDR3: TGTGCCAGCTGGGCACAGGGGGAGACCCAGTACTTC. The chain links TRBV12-3 or TRBV12-4 to TRBJ2-5; 7 positions match TRBD1. V was clipped by 8 bases and J by 5 bases; unmatched bases: 5. The CDR3 is 12 amino acids.

This clonotype was counted ten times or more. The chain employs TRBV6-2 or TRBV6-3 and TRBJ2-1, with D tentatively TRBD2 (5 bases). The V end was cut by 7 bases, the J end by 7 bases, with 11 bases between. CDR3 length: 12 residues. The germline CDR1 and CDR2 sequences are MNHEY and SVGEGT. The CDR3 reads CASMDPGNEQFF. The DNA of the CDR3 is TGTGCCAGCATGGACCCGGGGAATGAGCAGTTCTTC.

There are many counts of this clonotype. This chain uses TRBV28 with TRBJ2-5; 9 bases match TRBD1. V lost 6 bases to trimming and J lost 5 bases; unmatched junction nucleotides: 7. CDR1 is MDHEN and CDR2 is SYDVKM in the germline V gene. The CDR3 sequence is 14 residues long. The CDR3 region is CASRGDRVGETQYF. CDR3 in DNA: TGTGCCAGCAGGGGGGACAGGGTTGGGGAGACCCAGTACTTC. Based on the CDR3 plus reference TRBV28 and TRBJ2-5, the full variable domain is DVKVTQSSRYLVKRTGEKVFLECVQDMDHENMFWYRQDPGLGLRLIYFSYDVKMKEKGDIPEGYSVSREKKERFSLILESASTNQTSMYLCASRGDRVGETQYFGPGTRLLVL.

This clonotype was counted only a few times. This chain links TRBV3-1 with TRBJ2-1, with TRBD2 matching over 11 bases. Germline-derived CDR1 and CDR2 are LGHDT and YNNKEL (reference sequence). The CDR3 contains 15 residues. The V segment lost 3 bases and the J segment 4 bases; nucleotides outside the gene matches: 2. This CDR3 is CASSQSSGGYNEQFF. For the CDR3, the DNA is TGTGCCAGCAGCCAGTCTAGCGGGGGGTACAATGAGCAGTTCTTC.

This clonotype appeared many times. The chain employs TRBV6-1 and TRBJ2-5; TRBD1 matches at 8 bases. V lost 2 bases, J lost 1 base, and 6 bases stayed unmatched. The CDR3 extends over 16 amino acids. Germline loops: CDR1 MNHNS, CDR2 SASEGT. The CDR3 bases are TGTGCCAGCAGTGAAATATGGACAGGGAGCCAAGAGACCCAGTACTTC. Translation gives CASSEIWTGSQETQYF.

This clonotype was seen ten or more times. The J gene is TRBJ1-6, the V gene TRBV2; D is ambiguous. In germline, CDR1 is SNHLY, CDR2 FYNNEI. Trimming left V 6 bases short and J 7 bases short, with 13 bases between. CDR3 length: 14 amino acids. CDR3 DNA sequence: TGTGCCAGCAGAGCCCGGGCCGAAAATTCACCCCTCCACTTT. Protein product: CASRARAENSPLHF.

Concerning this clonotype itself: At one of its ends the junction is not consistent with the germline gene, which may arise from a read error. The chain recombines TRBV20-1 with TRBJ1-5, with D hard to call. CDR1 is DFQATT, CDR2 SNEGSKA, per germline (reference sequence). This CDR3 comprises 15 residues. The CDR3 spells CSARVVAPSNQSQHF. CDR3 nucleotides: TGCAGTGCTAGAGTTGTGGCCCCTAGCAATCAGTCCCAGCATTTT.

This clonotype showed up just a few times. The chain recombines TRBV28 with TRBJ1-4; tentatively, D is TRBD1 (5 bases). Per the germline V gene, CDR1 is MDHEN and CDR2 is SYDVKM. V lost 7 bases, J lost 7 bases, and 22 bases lay in between. The CDR3 totals 16 residues. The DNA for the CDR3 is TGTGCCAGCAAGGGCAGGGAGGGGAAGACCAGTGAAAAACTGTTTTTT. This translates into CASKGREGKTSEKLFF.

This clonotype was seen many times. The chain employs TRBV11-1 and TRBJ2-1, with D perhaps given as TRBD1 or TRBD2 (5 bases each). The ends were cut back, 6 bases at V and 9 bases at J, with 18 bases in the middle. CDR3 length: 14 amino acids. CDR1 is SGHAT and CDR2 is FQDESV in the germline V gene (reference sequence). The CDR3 loop reads CASRFSQEGTEQFF. The CDR3 DNA is TGTGCCAGCAGATTTTCCCAAGAGGGGACTGAGCAGTTCTTC.

This clonotype has ten or more counts. The chain combines TRBV9 with TRBJ2-2, with a tentative D call TRBD2 (6 bases). CDR3 length equals 14 residues. CDR1 and CDR2 from the germline V gene are SGDLS and YYNGEE. Trimming pared 1 base from V and 4 bases from J, leaving 8 bases between. CDR3 residues: CASSVTSSTGELFF. The CDR3 nucleotides are TGTGCCAGCAGCGTAACTAGCAGCACCGGGGAGCTGTTTTTT.

The V call is TRBV20-1, the J call TRBJ1-1; D unclear. The CDR3 extends over 11 amino acids. The germline V gene encodes CDR1 DFQATT and CDR2 SNEGSKA (reference sequence). Trimming removed 5 bases from V and 1 base from J, with 5 bases in between. Written as DNA, the CDR3 is TGCAGTGCTCGACAGAACACTGAAGCTTTCTTT. Protein product: CSARQNTEAFF.

This clonotype came up many times. The chain is built from TRBV5-6 and TRBJ2-4; D is ambiguous. Trimming stripped 3 bases from V and 0 bases from J, with 10 bases between. The CDR3 totals 15 residues. Per the germline V gene, CDR1 is SGHDT and CDR2 is YYEEEE. The CDR3 sequence is CASSSGPTAKNIQYF. CDR3 DNA sequence: TGTGCCAGCAGCTCGGGCCCAACAGCCAAAAACATTCAGTACTTC.

This clonotype was counted many times. This chain connects TRBV7-6 to TRBJ1-4; 8 bases are shared with TRBD1. CDR1 is SGHVS, CDR2 FNYEAQ, per germline. This CDR3 contains 14 residues. The V gene end was trimmed by 5 bases and the J gene end by 7 bases; junction bases not matched to a gene: 6. CDR3 sequence (DNA): TGTGCCAGCAGCGTGGGGACAGGTCTTGAAAAACTGTTTTTT. This codes for CASSVGTGLEKLFF.

The V gene is TRBV10-3, the J gene TRBJ1-1; TRBD1 matches at 8 bases. The CDR3 loop spans 14 amino acids. Germline loops: CDR1 ENHRY, CDR2 SYGVKD. J gave up 5 bases and V 5 bases, and 7 bases lay outside the gene matches. The CDR3, as DNA: TGTGCCATCAGTATCGACAGGGGCGAAACTGAAGCTTTCTTT. Translation gives CAISIDRGETEAFF.

The rearrangement links TRBV13 to TRBJ2-2; D is undetermined. The length of the CDR3 is 17 residues. The V end lost 1 base, the J end lost 1 base, and 13 bases lay between the germline ends. The germline V gene has CDR1 PRHDT and CDR2 FYEKMQ (reference sequence). DNA of the CDR3: TGTGCCAGCAGCTTAGTGGGCCTTGACTTGAACACCGGGGAGCTGTTTTTT. Translation gives CASSLVGLDLNTGELFF.

As for this clonotype: With a much larger clone just one base away, this may be a read error. V is TRBV6-6 and J is TRBJ1-6, with unresolved D. The germline V gene encodes CDR1 MNHNY and CDR2 SVGAGI (reference sequence). CDR3 length: 17 residues. CDR3 DNA: TGTGCCAGCTGTTACTCGATCTTGACGGCTAATAATTCACCCCTCCACTTT. Its translation is CASCYSILTANNSPLHF.

This clonotype was seen at least ten times. The rearrangement links TRBV27 to TRBJ1-6, with 7 bases that match TRBD1. This CDR3 is built from 14 residues. Germline loops: CDR1 MNHEY, CDR2 SMNVEV (reference sequence). Trimming cost V 0 bases and J 10 bases; bases outside gene matches: 3. DNA of the CDR3: TGTGCCAGCAGTTTATCCCCAGGGGGGTCACCCCTCCACTTT. It translates to CASSLSPGGSPLHF.

The chain is built from TRBV4-2 and TRBJ1-2; D is possibly TRBD1 (5 bases). Germline values: CDR1 LGHNA, CDR2 YNFKEQ. Trimming left V 0 bases short and J 6 bases short, with 14 bases between. The CDR3 totals 15 residues. CDR3 region: CASSQDHGTKDGYTF. CDR3 coding DNA: TGTGCCAGCAGCCAAGATCACGGGACGAAAGATGGCTACACCTTC.

This clonotype came up a few times. The rearrangement uses TRBV7-9 and TRBJ1-4; D may be TRBD1 (5 bases). Germline V gene sequence: CDR1 SEHNR, CDR2 FQNEAQ (reference sequence). The CDR3 contains 14 residues. Trimming took off 3 bases at V and 7 bases at J, with 12 bases between the two ends. The CDR3 DNA reads as TGTGCCAGCAGCTTGGTGAATAGGGGTGAAAAACTGTTTTTT. Protein sequence: CASSLVNRGEKLFF.